This T cell receptor (beta chain) was obtained from a study of Ad26.COV2.S vaccination and SARS-CoV-2 variants. Study as a whole: Participants got Ad26.COV2.S intramuscularly, once or twice 56 days apart. General study points: People who got the vaccine had more spike-specific TCR breadth than people who got placebo.

Comment on this clone: The antigen remains undetermined. Other nucleotide sequences in the sample specify the same CDR3.

Assay: immunoSEQ multiplex PCR; the TCRdb copy retains only in-frame clones and omits some. Found here are around 350,000 clones, roughly 81% of them singletons; the top ten hold about 3.3%. Treatment here: roughly 18 received Ad26.COV2.S at low or high dose, single or two shots; about five received placebo; per-sample allocation not given. The investigators took samples on day 63 after the first vaccine or placebo injection. This sample comprised peripheral blood, obtained in a trial of Ad26.COV2.S vaccine versus placebo. The TCR comes from a person aged 18-65 years who received the Ad26.COV2.S COVID-19 vaccine or a placebo.

In DNA, the CDR3 is TGTGCCAGCAGCCAAAGCTCCTACGAGCAGTACTTC. Encoded protein: CASSQSSYEQYF. The chain combines TRBV13 with TRBJ2-7, with D uncertain. Trimming left V 5 bases short and J 0 bases short, with 5 bases between. The CDR3 loop spans 12 amino acids. Germline V gene sequence: CDR1 PRHDT, CDR2 FYEKMQ (reference sequence).